A single sample gave rise to the 9 T cell receptor beta chains below, sequenced in a study of long-term antiretroviral therapy in people with HIV. The run of the v3.0 immunoSEQ assay was at survey level. TCRdb's copy holds only in-frame clones and misses some; the assay was immunoSEQ multiplex PCR. Among some 28,000 clones listed, around 85% were seen once. Sequences were derived from unsorted PBMCs, sampled 3 years after starting antiretroviral therapy. Source of these receptors: a middle-aged man with HIV.

The chain joins TRBV5-6 to TRBJ2-3, with 10 bases aligning to TRBD2. V shed 0 bases, J shed 5 bases, and the junction held 6 bases outside the gene matches. The germline CDR1 and CDR2 sequences are SGHDT and YYEEEE. This CDR3 is 16 amino acids long. The CDR3 nucleotides read TGTGCCAGCAGCTTGGGGGTAGCGGGGGGCCAAGATACGCAGTATTTT. Protein sequence: CASSLGVAGGQDTQYF.

This chain uses TRBV6-1 with TRBJ2-7; tentatively, D is TRBD1 (6 bases). From germline, CDR1 is MNHNS and CDR2 SASEGT. The V and J ends lost 8 bases and 3 bases respectively, with 11 bases between them. This CDR3 has 12 amino acids. This CDR3 is CASRDTYYEQYF. The DNA for the CDR3 is TGTGCCAGCCGGGACACTTACTACGAGCAGTACTTC.

V is TRBV7-6 and J is TRBJ2-2; 7 bases fit TRBD1. The germline V gene encodes CDR1 SGHVS and CDR2 FNYEAQ. Unmatched junction bases numbered 10, after V lost 5 bases and J lost 4 bases. The CDR3 is 16 residues long. CDR3 bases: TGTGCCAGCAGCGCAATAGGGGGCACGAGCACCGGGGAGCTGTTTTTT. Its translation: CASSAIGGTSTGELFF.

The V and J genes are TRBV6-5 and TRBJ2-7; D remains unclear. The CDR3 is 14 amino acids. The germline V and J ends were trimmed by 2 bases and 4 bases, with 12 bases remaining between them. From germline, CDR1 is MNHEY and CDR2 SVGAGI. CDR3 region: CASSYTSGIYEQYF. As DNA, the CDR3 is TGTGCCAGCAGTTACACGTCTGGGATATACGAGCAGTACTTC.

The V gene is TRBV29-1, the J gene TRBJ1-1; 8 bases match TRBD1. Looked up from germline, CDR1 is SQVTM and CDR2 is ANQGSEA. V lost 7 bases and J lost 5; bases outside the gene matches: 6. This CDR3 comprises 12 residues. Here the CDR3 reads CSGTRGQTEAFF. In DNA, the CDR3 is TGCAGCGGAACCAGGGGGCAAACTGAAGCTTTCTTT.

The V call is TRBV7-9, the J call TRBJ1-1; 7 bases line up with TRBD1. Germline CDR1 and CDR2: SEHNR and FQNEAQ (reference sequence). This CDR3 contains 15 residues. Trimming cost V 6 bases and J 10 bases; bases outside gene matches: 17. The CDR3 reads CASSYTSGGPAGAFF. DNA of the CDR3: TGTGCCAGCAGTTACACCTCAGGGGGGCCCGCGGGAGCTTTCTTT.

The CDR3 sequence: CASSIIPQEGEQFF. The DNA of the CDR3 is TGTGCCAGTAGTATAATCCCTCAGGAGGGTGAGCAGTTCTTC. The chain links TRBV19 to TRBJ2-1; the D gene is possibly TRBD2 (6 bases). The CDR3 sequence is 14 residues long. V shed 2 bases and J shed 9 bases, with 14 bases lying between them. CDR1 is LNHDA, CDR2 SQIVND, per germline (reference sequence).

The rearrangement links TRBV7-3 to TRBJ2-2; D may be TRBD1 (5 bases). V was shortened by 5 bases and J by 3 bases, with 10 bases between the two germline ends. CDR3 length: 14 amino acids. Germline V gene sequence: CDR1 SGHTA, CDR2 FQGTGA. The CDR3 is CASSVTAYTGELFF. The CDR3 DNA reads TGTGCCAGCAGCGTGACAGCCTACACCGGGGAGCTGTTTTTT.

This sequence joins TRBV5-1 and TRBJ1-2, with TRBD1 matching over 8 bases. The CDR3 totals 15 residues. The germline V gene encodes CDR1 SGHRS and CDR2 YFSETQ. Germline trimming cut 3 bases from V and 4 bases from J; bases unmatched to any gene: 8. This CDR3 is CASSSGTGVPYGYTF. The CDR3 coding sequence is TGCGCCAGCAGCTCAGGGACAGGCGTCCCCTATGGCTACACCTTC.